The sequence of this T cell receptor (beta chain) was determined in a study of technical replicates of blood from several donors. Trimming removed 1 base from V and 4 bases from J, with 5 bases in between. CDR3 length: 11 residues. The germline V gene has CDR1 SQVTM and CDR2 ANQGSEA. Sequencing used immunoSEQ multiplex PCR; TCRdb keeps in-frame clones, though not all of them. The sample records 76,000 or so clones, 90% to 95% being singletons. This TCR derives from a human donor in good health. The chain has TRBV29-1 and TRBJ2-7, with D possibly TRBD1 on 5 matching bases. Sequenced material: T cells isolated from PBMCs. CDR3: CSVEAGYEQYF. The CDR3 coding sequence is TGCAGCGTTGAAGCAGGGTACGAGCAGTACTTC.